This entry lists 24 T cell receptor beta chains sequenced from one sample in a study of cytomegalovirus exposure and HLA in healthy donors (dated by TCRdb to the late 2010s). Receptor amplification or capture employed the immunoSEQ multiplex PCR assay. Not all clones reach the TCRdb copy of this immuneACCESS table, which keeps in-frame sequences only. Checked studies attribute under half of the gap to unresolved V genes and leave the rest unexplained. The table for this sample lists about 75,000 clones; approximately 86% of them were counted only once. The ten top clones hold 2.5% to 3.5% of the sample. The sequenced sample consisted of PBMCs. All receptors derive from a man aged 25 to 40 in good health and CMV-seronegative.

The J gene is TRBJ1-3, the V gene TRBV4-3; D remains ambiguous. The V and J ends lost 0 bases and 2 bases respectively, with 11 bases between them. Germline-derived CDR1 and CDR2 are LGHNA and YSLEER. This CDR3 is built from 16 residues. CDR3 in amino acids: CASSQEVVRAGNTIYF. The CDR3 DNA reads TGCGCCAGCAGCCAAGAAGTCGTCCGGGCTGGAAACACCATATATTTT.

The rearrangement links TRBV19 to TRBJ1-4; D call uncertain. This CDR3 region has 14 residues. Germline CDR1 reads LNHDA; CDR2 reads SQIVND (reference sequence). V was shortened by 6 bases and J by 3 bases, with 11 bases between the two germline ends. The CDR3 protein is CASSQDWSNEKLFF. The CDR3 nucleotides read TGTGCCAGTAGCCAGGACTGGTCTAATGAAAAACTGTTTTTT. The full variable domain, with the rest looked up from reference TRBV19 and TRBJ1-4, is DGGITQSPKYLFRKEGQNVTLSCEQNLNHDAMYWYRQDPGQGLRLIYYSQIVNDFQKGDIAEGYSVSREKKESFPLTVTSAQKNPTAFYLCASSQDWSNEKLFFGSGTQLSVL.

The V and J genes are TRBV6-5 and TRBJ2-3; D is possibly TRBD2 (6 bases). Trimming took off 5 bases at V and 6 bases at J, with 18 bases between the two ends. The CDR3 extends over 15 amino acids. Germline CDR1 reads MNHEY; CDR2 reads SVGAGI. In DNA, the CDR3 is TGTGCCAGCAGTACCCGGGAGTCGAAGTACGATACGCAGTATTTT. Protein sequence: CASSTRESKYDTQYF.

The chain recombines TRBV7-3 with TRBJ1-5; 8 bases align to TRBD1. Losses at the gene ends were 5 bases for V and 6 bases for J; bases not matched to a gene: 6. The germline V gene encodes CDR1 SGHTA and CDR2 FQGTGA. The CDR3 runs to 14 residues. Here the CDR3 DNA reads TGTGCCAGCAGCCCCGGACAGGGAGGTCAGCCCCAGCATTTT. Residues: CASSPGQGGQPQHF.

The chain has TRBV2 and TRBJ2-3; 12 nucleotides align to TRBD1. After removal of 3 bases from V and 3 bases from J, the junction contained 4 bases not matched to a gene. The CDR3 extends over 16 amino acids. Germline CDR1 reads SNHLY; CDR2 reads FYNNEI. The DNA of the CDR3 is TGTGCCAGCAGTGACCCGGGACAGGGGGCAACAGATACGCAGTATTTT. As protein: CASSDPGQGATDTQYF.

In this sample, this clone turned up a few times. This chain links TRBV2 with TRBJ1-2; D gene ambiguous. Germline V lookup: CDR1 SNHLY, CDR2 FYNNEI. V dropped 4 bases and J dropped 8 bases, with 14 bases sitting between them. The CDR3 totals 13 residues. CDR3 bases: TGTGCCAGCAGTGGCCTGACTGGAGGGGGCTACACCTTC. This gives the protein CASSGLTGGGYTF.

The V gene is TRBV5-4, the J gene TRBJ2-2; TRBD1 aligns across 10 bases. With V trimmed by 6 bases and J by 5 bases, 13 bases remained unmatched. The CDR3 sequence is 17 residues long. Germline V gene sequence: CDR1 SGHNT, CDR2 YYREEE (reference sequence). Here the CDR3 reads CASKLHRQGAFTGELFF. The CDR3, as DNA: TGTGCCAGCAAACTTCATCGACAGGGGGCATTTACCGGGGAGCTGTTTTTT.

CDR3 sequence: CASSQDTLSSYEQYF. The CDR3 nucleotides read TGCGCCAGCAGCCAAGATACCCTCAGCTCCTACGAGCAGTACTTC. The chain uses TRBV4-3 and TRBJ2-7, with D uncertain. Germline-derived CDR1 and CDR2 are LGHNA and YSLEER. This CDR3 spans 15 amino acids. V was pared by 0 bases and J by 0 bases, with 9 bases between.

The chain recombines TRBV4-3 with TRBJ2-2; D is uncertain. Germline V gene data show CDR1 as LGHNA and CDR2 as YSLEER. Trimming cost V 4 bases and J 1 base, with 22 bases left between them. This CDR3 has 19 residues. This CDR3 is CASSPDTLKNLRNTGELFF. CDR3 DNA: TGCGCCAGCAGCCCCGACACCTTAAAAAACCTAAGGAACACCGGGGAGCTGTTTTTT.

The chain employs TRBV14 and TRBJ1-1, with D unclear. The V end lost 0 bases, the J end lost 10 bases, and 27 bases lay between the germline ends. This CDR3 spans 18 amino acids. CDR1 SGHDN and CDR2 FVKESK come from the germline V gene. The CDR3 DNA reads as TGTGCCAGCAGCCAAGATCGGGGAGGGTTTAGGTCGATACATAGAGCTTTCTTT. It encodes CASSQDRGGFRSIHRAFF.

The rearrangement uses TRBV30 and TRBJ1-3; 7 bases are shared with TRBD1. CDR1 and CDR2 from the germline V gene are GTSNPN and SVGIG (reference sequence). Trimming took 3 bases from V and 1 from J; bases not matched to a gene: 3. The CDR3 extends over 14 amino acids. CDR3 loop: CAWRPTGSGNTIYF. DNA of the CDR3: TGTGCCTGGAGACCGACAGGGTCTGGAAACACCATATATTTT.

The chain has TRBV5-1 and TRBJ2-5; maybe TRBD2 (5 bases). Trimming took 2 bases from V and 0 from J, leaving 11 bases between them. The CDR3 has 15 amino acids. Germline CDR1 is SGHRS and CDR2 is YFSETQ. Here the CDR3 reads CASSFIGEYQETQYF. The CDR3 nucleotides are TGCGCCAGCAGCTTTATCGGGGAATACCAAGAGACCCAGTACTTC.

J is TRBJ1-2 and V is TRBV7-9; 12 positions match TRBD1. The CDR3 spans 13 residues. The junction had 1 base not matched to a gene; V was cut back by 3 bases and J by 8 bases. Germline V gene lookup returns CDR1 SEHNR and CDR2 FQNEAQ (reference sequence). The CDR3 DNA is TGTGCCAGCAGCTTCGGGACAGGGGGCGGCTACACCTTC. This translates into CASSFGTGGGYTF.

The J gene is TRBJ2-5, the V gene TRBV6-1, with a possible D match to TRBD1 (6 bases). Trimming cost V 6 bases and J 2 bases, with 10 bases left between them. Germline CDR1 is MNHNS and CDR2 is SASEGT. The length of the CDR3 is 13 residues. The CDR3 is CASSLDSQETQYF. The DNA for the CDR3 is TGTGCCAGCAGCCTGGACAGTCAAGAGACCCAGTACTTC.

The CDR3 coding sequence is TGTGCCAAAAAGACAGGGTTGGAAAAACTGTTTTTT. This codes for CAKKTGLEKLFF. This sequence joins TRBV2 and TRBJ1-4, with 7 nucleotides matching TRBD1. This CDR3 comprises 12 residues. V dropped 10 bases and J dropped 8; count of bases not matched to a gene: 7. Germline V gene lookup returns CDR1 SNHLY and CDR2 FYNNEI.

J is TRBJ2-3 and V is TRBV9; TRBD2 agrees at 7 bases. With V trimmed by 7 bases and J by 4 bases, 12 bases remained unmatched. The germline V gene has CDR1 SGDLS and CDR2 YYNGEE. The CDR3 is 15 amino acids. The CDR3 sequence is CASAWEGVFPDTQYF. The CDR3 DNA follows: TGTGCCAGCGCGTGGGAGGGAGTCTTCCCAGATACGCAGTATTTT.

This chain connects TRBV11-3 to TRBJ1-1; D possibly corresponds to TRBD1 (5 bases). V lost 1 base and J 4 bases, leaving 10 bases between the germline ends. Germline CDR1 is SGHNT and CDR2 is YENEEA. The CDR3 length is 14 residues. The CDR3 spells CASSLGVRGTEAFF. In nucleotides, the CDR3 is TGTGCCAGCAGCTTAGGAGTAAGGGGCACTGAAGCTTTCTTT.

The J gene is TRBJ1-1, the V gene TRBV5-1, with 9 bases lining up with TRBD1. In germline, CDR1 is SGHRS, CDR2 YFSETQ. V was clipped by 4 bases and J by 2 bases; unmatched bases: 9. The CDR3 is 16 residues long. Written as DNA, the CDR3 is TGCGCCAGCAGCGCCAACACAGGGGGCTTTAACACTGAAGCTTTCTTT. Its translation is CASSANTGGFNTEAFF.

This clone was recorded only once. V is TRBV5-1 and J is TRBJ1-4; 7 nucleotides match TRBD1. The CDR3 is 14 amino acids. With V trimmed by 4 bases and J by 5 bases, 5 bases remained unmatched. The germline CDR1 and CDR2 sequences are SGHRS and YFSETQ. The CDR3 nucleotides read TGCGCCAGCAGCACGGGACAGAAGAATGAAAAACTGTTTTTT. Its translation: CASSTGQKNEKLFF.

V is TRBV11-2 and J is TRBJ2-1; 9 bases line up with TRBD2. V lost 5 bases, J lost 0 bases, and 11 bases stayed unmatched. This CDR3 spans 18 amino acids. The V gene's germline CDR1 is SGHAT and CDR2 FQNNGV. The CDR3 DNA sequence: TGTGCCAGCAGCCTGGGGGCTAGCGGGATTCTCTCCTACAATGAGCAGTTCTTC. It codes for CASSLGASGILSYNEQFF.

The chain carries TRBV7-9 and TRBJ2-3; the match to TRBD2 covers 7 bases. Germline CDR1 reads SEHNR; CDR2 reads FQNEAQ (reference sequence). This CDR3 has 15 residues. With 7 bases clipped from V and 2 bases from J, the junction kept 9 bases outside the gene matches. CDR3 coding DNA: TGTGCCAGCACCCGGGGGGTAGCGTCCACAGATACGCAGTATTTT. It is translated as CASTRGVASTDTQYF.

The rearrangement links TRBV2 to TRBJ2-5; TRBD2 matches 12 bases. CDR1 is SNHLY and CDR2 is FYNNEI in the germline V gene. V lost 6 bases and J lost 5; bases outside the gene matches: 4. The CDR3 extends over 14 amino acids. The CDR3 reads CASSTGTSGETQYF. The CDR3, as DNA: TGTGCCAGCAGCACCGGGACTAGCGGGGAGACCCAGTACTTC.

The chain uses TRBV4-1 and TRBJ2-7; D is uncertain. The germline gives CDR1 MGHRA, CDR2 YSYEKL. The V and J ends lost 5 bases and 5 bases respectively, with 10 bases between them. The CDR3 totals 12 residues. CDR3 bases: TGCGCCAGCAGCTCCCCCCCAGACGAGCAGTACTTC. Residues: CASSSPPDEQYF.

This clone occurred once. The V call is TRBV7-2, the J call TRBJ1-5, with 9 positions matching TRBD1. Trimming at V came to 5 bases and at J to 7 bases, leaving 15 bases not matched to a gene. The germline V gene has CDR1 SGHTA and CDR2 FQGNSA. The CDR3 length is 17 residues. The CDR3 DNA sequence: TGTGCCAGCAGCGTAAATTCCCGGGACAGGGTGACACAGCCCCAGCATTTT. This sequence encodes CASSVNSRDRVTQPQHF.